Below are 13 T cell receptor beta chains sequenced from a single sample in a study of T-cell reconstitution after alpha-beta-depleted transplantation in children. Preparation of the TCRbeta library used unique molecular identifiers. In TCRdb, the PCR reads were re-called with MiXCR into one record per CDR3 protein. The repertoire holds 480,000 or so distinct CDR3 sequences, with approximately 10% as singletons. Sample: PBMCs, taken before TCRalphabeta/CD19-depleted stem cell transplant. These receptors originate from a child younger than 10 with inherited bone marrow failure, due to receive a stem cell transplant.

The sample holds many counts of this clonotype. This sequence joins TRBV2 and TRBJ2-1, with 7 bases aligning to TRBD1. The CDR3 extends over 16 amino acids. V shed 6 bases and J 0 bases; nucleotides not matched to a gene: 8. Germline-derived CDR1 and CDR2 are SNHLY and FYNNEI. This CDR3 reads CASRPTGAFSYNEQFF. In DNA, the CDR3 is TGTGCCAGCAGACCCACAGGGGCTTTCTCCTACAATGAGCAGTTCTTC.

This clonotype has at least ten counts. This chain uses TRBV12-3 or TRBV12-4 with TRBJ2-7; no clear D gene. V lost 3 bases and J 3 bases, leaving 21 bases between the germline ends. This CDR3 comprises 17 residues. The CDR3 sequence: CASSFNFGRASSYEQYF. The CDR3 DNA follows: TGTGCCAGCAGTTTCAATTTCGGCCGAGCTTCTAGCTACGAGCAGTACTTC.

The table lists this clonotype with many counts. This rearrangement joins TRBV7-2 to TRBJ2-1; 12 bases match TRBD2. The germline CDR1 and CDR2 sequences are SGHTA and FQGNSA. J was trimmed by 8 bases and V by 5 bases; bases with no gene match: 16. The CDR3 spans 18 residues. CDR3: CASSPQGLAGLADDEQFF. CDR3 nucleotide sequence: TGTGCCAGCAGCCCTCAGGGACTAGCGGGTTTAGCGGACGATGAGCAGTTCTTC.

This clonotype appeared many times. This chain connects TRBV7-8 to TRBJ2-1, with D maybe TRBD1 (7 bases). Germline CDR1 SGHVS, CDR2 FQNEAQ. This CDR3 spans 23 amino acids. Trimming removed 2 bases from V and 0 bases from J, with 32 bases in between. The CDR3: CASSLPPQPNRGPSVSSYNEQFF. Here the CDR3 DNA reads TGTGCCAGCAGCTTACCGCCCCAGCCGAACAGGGGCCCTAGCGTGTCCTCCTACAATGAGCAGTTCTTC.

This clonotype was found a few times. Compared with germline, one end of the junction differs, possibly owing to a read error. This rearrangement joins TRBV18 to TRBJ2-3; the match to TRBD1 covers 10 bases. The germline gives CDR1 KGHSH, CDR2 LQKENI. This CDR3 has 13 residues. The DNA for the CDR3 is TGTGCCAGCTCACCACTCGAATCGGGACAGGGGTGTTTT. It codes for CASSPLESGQGCF.

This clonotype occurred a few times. CDR3 region: CASSPPKQRDSGLDTQYF. The DNA of the CDR3 is TGTGCCAGCTCACCTCCTAAACAAAGGGACTCCGGATTAGATACGCAGTATTTT. The gene calls are TRBV18 and TRBJ2-3; possible D gene TRBD2, 6 bases. The CDR3 sequence is 18 residues long. The V end was cut by 3 bases, the J end by 5 bases, with 24 bases between. Germline V lookup: CDR1 KGHSH, CDR2 LQKENI.

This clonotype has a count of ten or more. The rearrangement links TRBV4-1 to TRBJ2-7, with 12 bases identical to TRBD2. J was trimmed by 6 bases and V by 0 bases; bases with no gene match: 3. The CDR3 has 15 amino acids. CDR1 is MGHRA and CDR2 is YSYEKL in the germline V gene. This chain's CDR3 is CASSQDLAGGAEQYF. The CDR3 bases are TGCGCCAGCAGCCAAGACCTAGCGGGAGGGGCCGAGCAGTACTTC.

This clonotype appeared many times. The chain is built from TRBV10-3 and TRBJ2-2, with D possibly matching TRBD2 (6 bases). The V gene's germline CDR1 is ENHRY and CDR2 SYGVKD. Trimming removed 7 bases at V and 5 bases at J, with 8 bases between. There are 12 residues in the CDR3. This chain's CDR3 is CAINGGTGELFF. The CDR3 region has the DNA TGTGCCATCAATGGGGGGACCGGGGAGCTGTTTTTT.

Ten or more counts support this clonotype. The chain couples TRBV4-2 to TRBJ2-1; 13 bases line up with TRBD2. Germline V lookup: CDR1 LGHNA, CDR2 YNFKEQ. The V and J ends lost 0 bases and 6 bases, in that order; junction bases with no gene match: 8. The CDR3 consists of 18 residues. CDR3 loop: CASSQDSLAGGPGNEQFF. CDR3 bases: TGTGCCAGCAGCCAAGATTCACTAGCGGGAGGGCCGGGCAATGAGCAGTTCTTC.

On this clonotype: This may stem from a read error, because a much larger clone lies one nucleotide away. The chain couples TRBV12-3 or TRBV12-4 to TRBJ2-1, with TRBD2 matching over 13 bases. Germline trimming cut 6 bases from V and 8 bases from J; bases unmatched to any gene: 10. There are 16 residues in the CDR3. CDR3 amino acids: CASRSGTSGTLYEQFF. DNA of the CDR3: TGTGCCAGCAGATCCGGGACTAGCGGGACGTTATATGAGCAGTTCTTC.

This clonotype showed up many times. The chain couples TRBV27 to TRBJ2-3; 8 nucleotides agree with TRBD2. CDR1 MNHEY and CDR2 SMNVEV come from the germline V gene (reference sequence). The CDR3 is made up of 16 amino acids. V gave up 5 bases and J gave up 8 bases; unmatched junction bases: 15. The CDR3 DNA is TGTGCCAGCAGTCCCATTAGCGGGACGGGAGCTAGTACGCAGTATTTT. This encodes CASSPISGTGASTQYF.

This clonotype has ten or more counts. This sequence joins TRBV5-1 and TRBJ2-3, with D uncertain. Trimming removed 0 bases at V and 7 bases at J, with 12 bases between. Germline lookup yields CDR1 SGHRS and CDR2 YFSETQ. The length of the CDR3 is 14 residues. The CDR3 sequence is CASSLEDELNTQYF. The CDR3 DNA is TGCGCCAGCAGCTTGGAGGACGAGCTGAATACGCAGTATTTT. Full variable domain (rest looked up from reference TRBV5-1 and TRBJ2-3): KAGVTQTPRYLIKTRGQQVTLSCSPISGHRSVSWYQQTPGQGLQFLFEYFSETQRNKGNFPGRFSGRQFSNSRSEMNVSTLELGDSALYLCASSLEDELNTQYFGPGTRLTVL.

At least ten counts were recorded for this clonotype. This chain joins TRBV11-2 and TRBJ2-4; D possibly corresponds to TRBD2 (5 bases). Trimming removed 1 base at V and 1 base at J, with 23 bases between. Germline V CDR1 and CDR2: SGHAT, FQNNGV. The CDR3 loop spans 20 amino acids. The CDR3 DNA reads TGTGCCAGCAGCTTAGGATCCCATGGAGCAGCGGTATGGGCCAAAAACATTCAGTACTTC. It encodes CASSLGSHGAAVWAKNIQYF.